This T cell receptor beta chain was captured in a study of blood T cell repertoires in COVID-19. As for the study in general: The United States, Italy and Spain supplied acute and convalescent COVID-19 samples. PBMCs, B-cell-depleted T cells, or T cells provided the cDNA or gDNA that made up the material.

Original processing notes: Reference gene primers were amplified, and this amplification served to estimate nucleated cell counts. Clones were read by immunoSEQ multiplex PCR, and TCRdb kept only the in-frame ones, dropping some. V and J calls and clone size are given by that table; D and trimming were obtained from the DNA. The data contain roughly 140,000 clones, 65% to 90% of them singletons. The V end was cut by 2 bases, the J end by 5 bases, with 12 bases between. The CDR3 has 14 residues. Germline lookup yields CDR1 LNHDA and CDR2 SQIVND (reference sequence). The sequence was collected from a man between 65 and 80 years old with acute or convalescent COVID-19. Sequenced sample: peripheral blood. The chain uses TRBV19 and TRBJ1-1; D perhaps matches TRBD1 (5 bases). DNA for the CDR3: TGTGCCAGTAGTATATCGGGGGTTGGGACTGAAGCTTTCTTT. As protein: CASSISGVGTEAFF. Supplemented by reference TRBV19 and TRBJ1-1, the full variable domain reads DGGITQSPKYLFRKEGQNVTLSCEQNLNHDAMYWYRQDPGQGLRLIYYSQIVNDFQKGDIAEGYSVSREKKESFPLTVTSAQKNPTAFYLCASSISGVGTEAFFGQGTRLTVV.